This T cell receptor (beta chain) was documented in a study of cytomegalovirus exposure and HLA in healthy donors. Study results and caveats: Most TCRs appeared rarely, but some public TCRs recurred in many donors. The study put 150 or so TCR beta chains on its list as cytomegalovirus-associated. High sensitivity and specificity were reportedly achieved when the classifier diagnosed cytomegalovirus status.

The germline gives CDR1 SGHRS, CDR2 YFSETQ. The CDR3 is 15 residues long. V trimming: 1 base; J trimming: 6 bases; junction bases outside the gene matches: 4. Profiled with immunoSEQ multiplex PCR; TCRdb holds only in-frame clones, not every one. The table shows approximately 220,000 clones, with roughly 89% occurring only once. Turning to this clone: Its target is unknown.

Sequencing input: PBMCs. The origin of this receptor is a man aged 18 to 35 in good health and CMV-seronegative. The V and J genes are TRBV5-1 and TRBJ2-2, with 9 bases identical to TRBD2. For the CDR3, the DNA is TGCGCCAGCAGCTTGCGTAGCGGGAGTCCCGGGGAGCTGTTTTTT. Translated: CASSLRSGSPGELFF. The full variable domain, its missing parts supplied by reference TRBV5-1 and TRBJ2-2, is KAGVTQTPRYLIKTRGQQVTLSCSPISGHRSVSWYQQTPGQGLQFLFEYFSETQRNKGNFPGRFSGRQFSNSRSEMNVSTLELGDSALYLCASSLRSGSPGELFFGEGSRLTVL.